The sequence of this TCR beta chain was determined in a study of T-cell reconstitution after alpha-beta-depleted transplantation in children. This CDR3 is 15 amino acids long. Deletions cut 1 base from V and 0 bases from J, with 10 bases between. Germline CDR1 MGHRA, CDR2 YSYEKL. Preparation of the TCRbeta library was carried out with unique molecular identifiers. TCRdb re-analysed the PCR reads in MiXCR, keeping a single row per CDR3 protein. The sample consists of fewer than 200,000 distinct CDR3 sequences, about 6.4% of them appearing once. The sequence was collected from a human donor who donated a stem cell graft to a child with Wiskott-Aldrich syndrome. The chain links TRBV4-1 to TRBJ2-7; D possibly uses TRBD1 or TRBD2 (5 bases each). This material consisted of PBMCs from the stem cell graft donor, taken from the stem cell graft. This CDR3 reads CASSQGRDVSYEQYF. CDR3 nucleotide sequence: TGCGCCAGCAGCCAAGGCCGGGACGTCTCCTACGAGCAGTACTTC.